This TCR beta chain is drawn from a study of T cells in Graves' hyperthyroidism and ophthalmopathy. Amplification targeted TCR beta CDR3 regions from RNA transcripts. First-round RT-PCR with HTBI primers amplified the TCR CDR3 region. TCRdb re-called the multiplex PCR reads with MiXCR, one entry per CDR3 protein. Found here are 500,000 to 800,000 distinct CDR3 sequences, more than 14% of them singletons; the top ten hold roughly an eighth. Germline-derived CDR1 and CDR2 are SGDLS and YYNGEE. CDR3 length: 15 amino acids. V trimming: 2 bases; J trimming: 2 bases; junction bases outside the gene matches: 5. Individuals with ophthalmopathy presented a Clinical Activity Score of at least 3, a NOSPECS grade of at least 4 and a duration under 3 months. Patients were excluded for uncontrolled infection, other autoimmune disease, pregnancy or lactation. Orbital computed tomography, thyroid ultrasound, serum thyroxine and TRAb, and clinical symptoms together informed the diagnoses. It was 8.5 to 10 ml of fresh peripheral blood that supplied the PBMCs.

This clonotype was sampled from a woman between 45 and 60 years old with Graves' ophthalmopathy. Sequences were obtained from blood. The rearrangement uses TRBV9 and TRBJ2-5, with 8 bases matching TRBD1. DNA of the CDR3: TGTGCCAGCAGCGTGACCCGGACAGGGCAAGAGACCCAGTACTTC. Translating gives CASSVTRTGQETQYF.